Described below is a single TCR beta chain sequence and its context. The antigen is undetermined. Profiling relied on immunoSEQ multiplex PCR, and the TCRdb table lists in-frame clones only, not all of them. Of roughly 1,500,000 clones listed, 97% to 99% are singletons. Healthy adults negative for HIV, lacking recent acute infections or vaccinations, served as donors. This sample stems from a study of shared clonotypes between healthy human individuals. About the study: The cohort had two women and three men, ages 18 to 49. Used for every donor were three CD4 naive, three CD4 memory, two CD8 naive and one CD8 memory plate.

J lost 0 bases, V lost 8 bases, and 5 bases had no gene match. The germline CDR1 and CDR2 sequences are SNHLY and FYNNEI. The CDR3 contains 14 residues. Findings and limits, study-wide: On the whole, naive subsets had larger estimated richness than memory subsets had.

The receptor comes from a man between 25 and 39 years old in good health. This chain connects TRBV2 to TRBJ1-1, with TRBD1 identical over 8 bases. The sample taken for sequencing was naive CD4+ T cells sorted from blood. Stated subset: CD45RA+ positively selected. In nucleotides, the CDR3 is TGTGCCAGCGCCCGGACAGGGTTGAACACTGAAGCTTTCTTT. Translated: CASARTGLNTEAFF.